The text below deals with one T cell receptor beta chain. Sequencing used immunoSEQ multiplex PCR; TCRdb keeps in-frame clones, though not all of them. The repertoire has roughly 60,000 clones, about 80% of them found once; the top ten carry about 2.2%. This entry is derived from a study of OX40 agonist ivuxolimab in advanced cancers. This CDR3 spans 14 amino acids. V shed 5 bases and J shed 4 bases, with 15 bases lying between them. Germline V gives CDR1 MNHEY, CDR2 SVGAGI. The receptor's source is an adult with an advanced solid tumor such as melanoma, head and neck, liver or kidney cancer. The starting material was CD4+ or CD8+ T cells sorted from blood, obtained in a trial of the OX40 agonist ivuxolimab. The chain joins TRBV6-5 to TRBJ2-7, with D possibly being TRBD1 or TRBD2 (5 bases each). The CDR3 region is CASSLDGAGYEQYF. Here the CDR3 DNA reads TGTGCCAGCAGTCTAGACGGGGCCGGGTACGAGCAGTACTTC.